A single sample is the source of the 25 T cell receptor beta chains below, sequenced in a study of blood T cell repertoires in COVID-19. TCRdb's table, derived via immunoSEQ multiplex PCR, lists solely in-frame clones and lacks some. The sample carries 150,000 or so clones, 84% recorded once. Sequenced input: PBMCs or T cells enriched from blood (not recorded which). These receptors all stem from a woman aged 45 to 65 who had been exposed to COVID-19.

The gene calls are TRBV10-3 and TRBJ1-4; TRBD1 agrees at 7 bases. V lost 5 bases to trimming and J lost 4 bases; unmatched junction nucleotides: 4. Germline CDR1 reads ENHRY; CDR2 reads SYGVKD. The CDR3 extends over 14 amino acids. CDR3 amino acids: CAISRTGLNEKLFF. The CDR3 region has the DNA TGTGCCATCAGTCGGACAGGCCTTAATGAAAAACTGTTTTTT.

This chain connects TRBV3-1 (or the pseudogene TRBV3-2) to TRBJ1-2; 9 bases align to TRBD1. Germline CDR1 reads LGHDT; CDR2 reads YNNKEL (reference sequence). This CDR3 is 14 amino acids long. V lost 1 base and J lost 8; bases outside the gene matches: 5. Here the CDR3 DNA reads TGTGCCAGCAGCCAAGGTCGAGGGACAGGGGGCTACACCTTC. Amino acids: CASSQGRGTGGYTF.

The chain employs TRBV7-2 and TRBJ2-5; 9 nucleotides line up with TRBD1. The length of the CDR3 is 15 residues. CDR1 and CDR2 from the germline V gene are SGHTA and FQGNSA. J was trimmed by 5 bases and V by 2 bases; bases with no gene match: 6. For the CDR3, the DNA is TGTGCCAGCAGCTTACCGACAGGGGGAGTTGAGACCCAGTACTTC. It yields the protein CASSLPTGGVETQYF.

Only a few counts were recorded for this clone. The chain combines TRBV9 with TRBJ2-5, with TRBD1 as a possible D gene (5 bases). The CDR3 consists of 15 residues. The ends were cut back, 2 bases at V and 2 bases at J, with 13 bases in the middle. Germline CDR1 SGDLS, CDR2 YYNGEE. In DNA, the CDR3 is TGTGCCAGCAGCGTCACTTCAGGGAATCAAGAGACCCAGTACTTC. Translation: CASSVTSGNQETQYF.

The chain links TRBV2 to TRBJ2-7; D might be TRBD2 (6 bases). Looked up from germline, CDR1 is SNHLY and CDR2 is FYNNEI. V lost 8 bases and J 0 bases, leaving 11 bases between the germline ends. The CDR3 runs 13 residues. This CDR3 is CASHGTRSYEQYF. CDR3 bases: TGTGCCAGCCACGGGACTCGCTCCTACGAGCAGTACTTC.

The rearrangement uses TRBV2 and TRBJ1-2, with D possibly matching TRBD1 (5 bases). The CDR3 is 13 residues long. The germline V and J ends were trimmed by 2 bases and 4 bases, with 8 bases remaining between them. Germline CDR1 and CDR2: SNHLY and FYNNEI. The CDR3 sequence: CASSENRFYGYTF. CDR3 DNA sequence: TGTGCCAGCAGTGAAAACAGGTTCTATGGCTACACCTTC.

Written as DNA, the CDR3 is TGCGCCAGCAGCCCGCAGGGTAGGGGCTACACCTTC. This gives the protein CASSPQGRGYTF. V gene TRBV5-1 combines with J gene TRBJ1-2; D possibly corresponds to TRBD1 (5 bases). CDR3 length: 12 amino acids. Germline assignment: CDR1 SGHRS and CDR2 YFSETQ. V lost 4 bases to trimming and J lost 8 bases, with 12 bases between them.

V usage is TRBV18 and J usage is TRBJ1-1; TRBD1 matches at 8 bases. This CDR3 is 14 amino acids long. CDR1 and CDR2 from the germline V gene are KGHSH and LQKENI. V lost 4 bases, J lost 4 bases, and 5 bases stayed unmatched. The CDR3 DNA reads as TGTGCCAGCTCACGGTCAGGGGGCATCACTGAAGCTTTCTTT. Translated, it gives CASSRSGGITEAFF.

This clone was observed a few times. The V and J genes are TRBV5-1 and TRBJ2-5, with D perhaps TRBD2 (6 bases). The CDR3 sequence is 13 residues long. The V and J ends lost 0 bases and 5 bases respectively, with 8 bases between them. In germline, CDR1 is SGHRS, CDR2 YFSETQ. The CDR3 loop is CASSLVTSETQYF. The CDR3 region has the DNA TGCGCCAGCAGCTTGGTGACTAGTGAGACCCAGTACTTC.

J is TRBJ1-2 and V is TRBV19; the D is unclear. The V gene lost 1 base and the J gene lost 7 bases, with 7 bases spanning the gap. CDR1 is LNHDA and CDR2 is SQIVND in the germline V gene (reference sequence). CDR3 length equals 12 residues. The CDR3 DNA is TGTGCCAGTAGTATAGGGTCAGGTGGCTACACCTTC. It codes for CASSIGSGGYTF.

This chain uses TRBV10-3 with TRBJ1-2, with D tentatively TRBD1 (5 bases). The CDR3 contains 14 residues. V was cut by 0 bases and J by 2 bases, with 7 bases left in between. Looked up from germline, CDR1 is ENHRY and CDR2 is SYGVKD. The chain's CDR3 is CAISESRGNYGYTF. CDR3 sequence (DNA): TGTGCCATCAGTGAGTCGCGGGGGAACTATGGCTACACCTTC.

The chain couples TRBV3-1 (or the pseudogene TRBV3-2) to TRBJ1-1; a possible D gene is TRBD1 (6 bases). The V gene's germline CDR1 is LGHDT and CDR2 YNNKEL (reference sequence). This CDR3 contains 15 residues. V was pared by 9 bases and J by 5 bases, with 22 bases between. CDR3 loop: CARRSRGGCVTEAFF. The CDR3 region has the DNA TGTGCCAGAAGATCCCGAGGGGGTTGTGTTACTGAAGCTTTCTTT.

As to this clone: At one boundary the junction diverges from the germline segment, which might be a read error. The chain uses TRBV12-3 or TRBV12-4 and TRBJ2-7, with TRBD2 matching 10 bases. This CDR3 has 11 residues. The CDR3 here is CASSIGTSVSF. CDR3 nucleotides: TGTGCCAGCAGTATCGGGACTAGCGTGAGCTTC.

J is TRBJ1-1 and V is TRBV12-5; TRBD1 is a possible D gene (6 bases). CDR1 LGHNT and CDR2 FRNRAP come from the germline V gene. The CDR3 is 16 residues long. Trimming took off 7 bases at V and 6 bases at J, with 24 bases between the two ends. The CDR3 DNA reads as TGTGCTAGTGAGGGGGGGATCTGGGTCGGGAGGTCTGAAGCTTTCTTT. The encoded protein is CASEGGIWVGRSEAFF.

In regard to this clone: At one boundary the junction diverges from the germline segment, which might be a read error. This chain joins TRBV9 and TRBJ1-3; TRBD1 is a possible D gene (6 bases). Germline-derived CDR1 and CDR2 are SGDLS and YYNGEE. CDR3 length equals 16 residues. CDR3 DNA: TGTGCCAGTAGCGTAGGCTGGCAGGGAGGGGGAAACGCCATATATTTT. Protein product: CASSVGWQGGGNAIYF. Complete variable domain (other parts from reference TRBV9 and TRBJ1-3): DSGVTQTPKHLITATGQRVTLRCSPRSGDLSVYWYQQSLDQGLQFLIQYYNGEERAKGNILERFSAQQFPDLHSELNLSSLELGDSALYFCASSVGWQGGGNAIYFGEGSWLTVV.

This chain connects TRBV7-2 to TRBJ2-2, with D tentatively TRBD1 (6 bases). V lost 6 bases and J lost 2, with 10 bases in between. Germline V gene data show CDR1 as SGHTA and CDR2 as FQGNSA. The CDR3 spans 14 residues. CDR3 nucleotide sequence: TGTGCCAGCAGACGGACAGCTAACACCGGGGAGCTGTTTTTT. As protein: CASRRTANTGELFF.

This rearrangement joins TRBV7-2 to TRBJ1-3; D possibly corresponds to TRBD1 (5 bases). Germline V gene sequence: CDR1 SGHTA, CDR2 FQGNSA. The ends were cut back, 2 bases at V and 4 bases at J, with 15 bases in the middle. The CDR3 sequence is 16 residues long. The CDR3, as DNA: TGTGCCAGCAGCTTATCTCGGACCAGGGTGGGAAACACCATATATTTT. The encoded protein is CASSLSRTRVGNTIYF. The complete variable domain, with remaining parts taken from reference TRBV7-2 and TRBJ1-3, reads GAGVSQSPSNKVTEKGKDVELRCDPISGHTALYWYRQSLGQGLEFLIYFQGNSAPDKSGLPSDRFSAERTGGSVSTLTIQRTQQEDSAVYLCASSLSRTRVGNTIYFGEGSWLTVV.

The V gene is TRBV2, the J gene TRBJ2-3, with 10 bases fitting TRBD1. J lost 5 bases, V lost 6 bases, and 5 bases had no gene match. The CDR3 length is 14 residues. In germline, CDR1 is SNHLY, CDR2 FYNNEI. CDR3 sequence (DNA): TGTGCCAGCAGGTCCGGGACAGGGGTAGATACGCAGTATTTT. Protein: CASRSGTGVDTQYF.

CDR3 sequence: CASSLDGTGQETQYF. CDR3 DNA: TGCGCCAGCAGCTTGGATGGTACAGGCCAAGAGACCCAGTACTTC. The chain has TRBV5-1 and TRBJ2-5; possibly TRBD1 for D (5 bases). The V gene's germline CDR1 is SGHRS and CDR2 YFSETQ. Trimming took 0 bases from V and 1 from J, leaving 10 bases between them. This CDR3 has 15 amino acids.

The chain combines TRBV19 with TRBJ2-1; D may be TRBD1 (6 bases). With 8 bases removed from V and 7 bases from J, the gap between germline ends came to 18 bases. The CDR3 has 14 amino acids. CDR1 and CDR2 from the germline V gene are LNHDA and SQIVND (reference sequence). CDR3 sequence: CASQGGQFGNEQFF. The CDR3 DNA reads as TGTGCCAGTCAAGGGGGTCAGTTCGGGAATGAGCAGTTCTTC.

CDR3 sequence (DNA): TGCGCCAGCAGCTGGACTAGCGGGAGACTCGGCGAGCAGTACTTC. This translates into CASSWTSGRLGEQYF. V and J are TRBV5-1 and TRBJ2-7; 13 bases map to TRBD2. The CDR3 covers 15 residues. Looked up from germline, CDR1 is SGHRS and CDR2 is YFSETQ. With 3 bases clipped from V and 6 bases from J, the junction kept 6 bases outside the gene matches.

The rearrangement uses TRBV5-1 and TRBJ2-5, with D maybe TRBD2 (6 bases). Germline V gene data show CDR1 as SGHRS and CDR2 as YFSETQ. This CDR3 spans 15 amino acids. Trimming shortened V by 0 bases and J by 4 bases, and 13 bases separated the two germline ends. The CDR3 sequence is CASSLGRGFGETQYF. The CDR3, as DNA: TGCGCCAGCAGCTTGGGGAGGGGTTTTGGAGAGACCCAGTACTTC. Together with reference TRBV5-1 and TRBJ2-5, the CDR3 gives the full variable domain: KAGVTQTPRYLIKTRGQQVTLSCSPISGHRSVSWYQQTPGQGLQFLFEYFSETQRNKGNFPGRFSGRQFSNSRSEMNVSTLELGDSALYLCASSLGRGFGETQYFGPGTRLLVL.

CDR3 protein: CASSFPPTGAGNTIYF. The CDR3 DNA sequence: TGTGCCAGCAGTTTCCCCCCGACAGGTGCTGGAAACACCATATATTTT. This sequence joins TRBV9 and TRBJ1-3, with TRBD1 as a possible D gene (6 bases). This CDR3 has 16 residues. CDR1 SGDLS and CDR2 YYNGEE come from the germline V gene. The germline V and J ends were trimmed by 5 bases and 2 bases, with 17 bases remaining between them.

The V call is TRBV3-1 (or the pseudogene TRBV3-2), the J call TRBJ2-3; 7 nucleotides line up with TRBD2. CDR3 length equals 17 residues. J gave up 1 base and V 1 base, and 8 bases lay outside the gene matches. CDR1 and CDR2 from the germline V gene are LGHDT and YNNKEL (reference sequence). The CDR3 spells CASSQVGGGSRTDTQYF. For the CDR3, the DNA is TGTGCCAGCAGCCAAGTCGGCGGGGGTTCCCGCACAGATACGCAGTATTTT.

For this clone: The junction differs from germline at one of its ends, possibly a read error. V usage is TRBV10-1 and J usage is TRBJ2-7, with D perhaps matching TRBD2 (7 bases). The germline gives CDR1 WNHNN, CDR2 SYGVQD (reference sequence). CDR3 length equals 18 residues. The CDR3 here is CATSTRQAGAGRKYEQYF. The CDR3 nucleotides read TGCGCCACCAGTACCCGACAGGCGGGAGCGGGAAGGAAGTACGAGCAGTACTTC.